At least ten counts were recorded for the clone carrying this T cell receptor (beta chain). The antigen remains unidentified. The sample is drawn from a study of T cells after yellow fever vaccination. Findings of the study overall: Primary-vaccination clones mostly resurfaced post-booster (nearly 97% CD4, roughly 90% CD8). Weaker, the secondary response peaked sooner, at day 5 versus 15.

A universal primer site and UMIs were added as TCR cDNA was made by 5'RACE template switching. MiXCR was run by TCRdb on the 5' RACE reads, yielding one entry per CDR3 protein. The sample has 250,000 to 400,000 distinct CDR3 sequences, 3.5% to 4.5% seen once; the top ten hold less than 20%. The source is a man aged 18-30 years who received the YFV17D yellow fever vaccine. The sample here was PBMCs, taken 15 days after the yellow fever booster vaccination.

The CDR3 DNA reads as TGCAGTGCTAGAGATCCGGGTGGAGAGGGAACCGGGGAGCTGTTTTTT. Translated: CSARDPGGEGTGELFF. The J gene is TRBJ2-2, the V gene TRBV20-1; TRBD2 might be the D (5 bases). Germline CDR1 is DFQATT and CDR2 is SNEGSKA (reference sequence). The CDR3 is 16 amino acids. V lost 0 bases to trimming and J lost 5 bases, with 16 bases between them.